A selection of T cell receptor beta chains follows, all from one sample in a study of shared T cell receptors in the human thymus. The assay was immunoSEQ multiplex PCR, and TCRdb's table has in-frame clones only and misses some. Of hundreds of thousands of clones listed, around 93% are singletons. Sequences were obtained from thymocytes. The receptor source for this set is a human donor. The CDR3 runs from the conserved cysteine through the conserved F or W. Each record gives: J gene, clone size, V gene, D gene, CDR3 DNA, CDR3 protein. D genes are given only for firm matches. Some rows have no size entry. The others give once, few or many, or a class for an expanded clone.

J gene: TRBJ2-2
clone size: -
V gene: TRBV28
D gene: TRBD2
CDR3 DNA: TGTGCCAGTATAAAGCGGGACCGGAACACCGGGGAGCTGTTTTTT
CDR3 protein: CASIKRDRNTGELFF

J gene: TRBJ1-1
clone size: -
V gene: TRBV18
D gene: TRBD1
CDR3 DNA: TGTGCCAGCTCACCACCAAGGGGGCGAGTGAACACTGAAGCTTTCTTT
CDR3 protein: CASSPPRGRVNTEAFF

J gene: TRBJ1-3
clone size: -
V gene: TRBV5-6
D gene: -
CDR3 DNA: TGTGCCAGCAGCACACGCGGGGGCCCTCCCTCTGGAAACACCATATATTTT
CDR3 protein: CASSTRGGPPSGNTIYF

J gene: TRBJ2-1
clone size: -
V gene: TRBV2
D gene: TRBD2
CDR3 DNA: TGTGCCAGCAGAAAAGCGGGGTGGGACTACAATGAGCAGTTCTTC
CDR3 protein: CASRKAGWDYNEQFF

J gene: TRBJ1-1
clone size: -
V gene: TRBV5-6
D gene: -
CDR3 DNA: TGTGCCAGCAGTCTCTGGGCAGGGGTGAACACTGAAGCTTTCTTT
CDR3 protein: CASSLWAGVNTEAFF

J gene: TRBJ1-1
clone size: few
V gene: TRBV29-1
D gene: -
CDR3 DNA: TGCAGCGTCCTACCGGGCCCCTGTGAGCACACTGAAGCTTTCTTT
CDR3 protein: CSVLPGPCEHTEAFF

J gene: TRBJ2-7
clone size: -
V gene: TRBV2
D gene: TRBD2
CDR3 DNA: TGTGCCAGCGGAGCGGGAGTGGACGAGCAGTACTTC
CDR3 protein: CASGAGVDEQYF

J gene: TRBJ1-6
clone size: once
V gene: TRBV5-1
D gene: -
CDR3 DNA: TGCGCCAGCAGCTTAAAAATGGGGCAGGGGAATTCACCCCTCCACTTT
CDR3 protein: CASSLKMGQGNSPLHF

J gene: TRBJ2-7
clone size: -
V gene: TRBV7-9
D gene: -
CDR3 DNA: TGTGCCAGCAGCGCCACGACTAGTATAAATTGGCAGTACTTC
CDR3 protein: CASSATTSINWQYF

J gene: TRBJ1-5
clone size: once
V gene: TRBV18
D gene: -
CDR3 DNA: TGTGCCAGCTCACCACCGACGGGAGGTAGCAATCAGCCCCAGCATTTT
CDR3 protein: CASSPPTGGSNQPQHF

J gene: TRBJ2-4
clone size: -
V gene: TRBV6-6
D gene: TRBD1
CDR3 DNA: TGTGCCAGCAGTTATGGACAGGTCAAAAACATTCAGTACTTC
CDR3 protein: CASSYGQVKNIQYF

J gene: TRBJ1-4
clone size: -
V gene: TRBV5-1
D gene: -
CDR3 DNA: TGCGCCAGCAGCTTGTCTGGGGAAAAACTGTTTTTT
CDR3 protein: CASSLSGEKLFF

J gene: TRBJ1-4
clone size: -
V gene: TRBV5-6
D gene: -
CDR3 DNA: TGTGCCAGCAGCCTGGGAGGGGTTGAAGAAAAACTGTTTTTT
CDR3 protein: CASSLGGVEEKLFF

J gene: TRBJ1-1
clone size: -
V gene: TRBV5-1
D gene: -
CDR3 DNA: TGCGCCAGCACCCAAGGGGGGAACACTGAAGCTTTCTTT
CDR3 protein: CASTQGGNTEAFF

J gene: TRBJ2-7
clone size: -
V gene: TRBV19
D gene: TRBD1
CDR3 DNA: TGTGCCAGTAGCTCTGGGACAGGGAGGGACCAGTACTTC
CDR3 protein: CASSSGTGRDQYF

J gene: TRBJ1-5
clone size: -
V gene: TRBV19
D gene: TRBD1
CDR3 DNA: TGTGCCAGTAGCAAGGGACAGGGCAATCAGCCCCAGCATTTT
CDR3 protein: CASSKGQGNQPQHF

J gene: TRBJ2-3
clone size: -
V gene: TRBV11-3
D gene: TRBD2
CDR3 DNA: TGTGCCAGCAGCCGTCTTAGCGGGACTTCAGATACGCAGTATTTT
CDR3 protein: CASSRLSGTSDTQYF

J gene: TRBJ2-1
clone size: once
V gene: TRBV7-6
D gene: -
CDR3 DNA: TGTGCCAGCAGCTTAGATCTAGGACGGAGCTCCTACAATGAGCAGTTCTTC
CDR3 protein: CASSLDLGRSSYNEQFF

J gene: TRBJ2-7
clone size: -
V gene: TRBV7-8
D gene: -
CDR3 DNA: TGTGCCAGCAGCTTAGCTTTGAGGGTGCGGGGCTACGAGCAGTACTTC
CDR3 protein: CASSLALRVRGYEQYF

J gene: TRBJ2-1
clone size: -
V gene: TRBV19
D gene: TRBD2
CDR3 DNA: TGTGCCAGTAGTATAAGTTTCGGGACTAGCGGACTAAATGAGCAGTTCTTC
CDR3 protein: CASSISFGTSGLNEQFF

J gene: TRBJ1-4
clone size: -
V gene: TRBV15
D gene: -
CDR3 DNA: TGTGCCACCAGTCGGAGTCCCAATGAAAAACTGTTTTTT
CDR3 protein: CATSRSPNEKLFF

J gene: TRBJ1-2
clone size: -
V gene: TRBV5-6
D gene: -
CDR3 DNA: TGTGCCAGCAGCTCGCACAGGGTAGATAGCTATGGCTACACCTTC
CDR3 protein: CASSSHRVDSYGYTF

J gene: TRBJ2-7
clone size: -
V gene: TRBV5-1
D gene: -
CDR3 DNA: TGCGCCAGCAGCTTCCATAAGGGAACTCACGGCTACGAGCAGTACTTC
CDR3 protein: CASSFHKGTHGYEQYF

J gene: TRBJ2-5
clone size: once
V gene: TRBV10-3
D gene: TRBD1
CDR3 DNA: TGTGCCATCAGTGAGTCGCAGACAGGGCAAGAGACCCAGTACTTC
CDR3 protein: CAISESQTGQETQYF

J gene: TRBJ1-4
clone size: -
V gene: TRBV25-1
D gene: -
CDR3 DNA: TGTGCCAGCAGGGGGGGGTCCAATGAAAAACTGTTTTTT
CDR3 protein: CASRGGSNEKLFF